This T cell receptor beta chain emerged from a study of cytomegalovirus exposure and HLA in healthy donors. Study results and limitations: Earlier analysis yielded a pattern in which most TCR beta V segments were productive about 90% or about 30% of the time.

With respect to this clone: The antigen is unknown.

Use of 60 Vbeta and 13 Jbeta primers characterized the PCR. Assay used: immunoSEQ multiplex PCR; TCRdb lists only in-frame clones, some missing. The table lists under 150,000 clones, just over 70% of them singletons. CDR1 and CDR2 (germline): SGHNT, YYREEE (reference sequence). This CDR3 is 15 amino acids long. V gave up 2 bases and J gave up 4 bases; unmatched junction bases: 6. The chain employs TRBV5-4 and TRBJ2-3; TRBD1 aligns across 8 bases. Sequenced sample: PBMCs. This sequence was found in a woman aged 55-70 years in good health and CMV-seropositive. CDR3 nucleotides: TGTGCCAGCAGCTTCCAGGGGGCTAGCGCAGATACGCAGTATTTT. Translation gives CASSFQGASADTQYF.